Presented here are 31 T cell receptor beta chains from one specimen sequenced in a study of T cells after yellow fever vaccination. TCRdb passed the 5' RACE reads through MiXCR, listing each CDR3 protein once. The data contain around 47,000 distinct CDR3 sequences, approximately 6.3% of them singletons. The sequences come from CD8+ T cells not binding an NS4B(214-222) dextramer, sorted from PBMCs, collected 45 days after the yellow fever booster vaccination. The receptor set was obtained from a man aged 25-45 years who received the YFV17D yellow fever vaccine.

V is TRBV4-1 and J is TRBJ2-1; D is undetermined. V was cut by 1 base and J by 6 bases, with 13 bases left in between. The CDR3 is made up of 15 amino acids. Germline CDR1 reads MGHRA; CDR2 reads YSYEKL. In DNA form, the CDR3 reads TGCGCCAGCAGCCAAGTTCTAACCCCTATCAATGAGCAGTTCTTC. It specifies CASSQVLTPINEQFF.

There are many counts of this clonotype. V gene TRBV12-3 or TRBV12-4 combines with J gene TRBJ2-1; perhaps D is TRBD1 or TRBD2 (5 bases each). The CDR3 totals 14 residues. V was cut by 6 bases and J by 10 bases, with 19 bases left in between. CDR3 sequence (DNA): TGTGCCAGCAGGAGTGACCGGGGCGAAAAGGAGCAGTTCTTC. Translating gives CASRSDRGEKEQFF.

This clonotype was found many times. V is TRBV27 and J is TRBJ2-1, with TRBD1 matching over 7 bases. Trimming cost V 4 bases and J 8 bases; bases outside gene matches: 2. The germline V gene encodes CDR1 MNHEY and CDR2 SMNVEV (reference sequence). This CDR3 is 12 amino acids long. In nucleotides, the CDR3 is TGTGCCAGCAGTTCCACAGGGGATGAGCAGTTCTTC. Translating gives CASSSTGDEQFF.

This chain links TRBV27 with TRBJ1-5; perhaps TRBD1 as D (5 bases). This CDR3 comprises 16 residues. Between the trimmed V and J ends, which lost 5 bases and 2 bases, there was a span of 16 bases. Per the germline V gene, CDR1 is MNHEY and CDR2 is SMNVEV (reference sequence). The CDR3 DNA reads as TGTGCCAGCAGTCCCATGTATGTGGGGGGCAATCAGCCCCAGCATTTT. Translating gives CASSPMYVGGNQPQHF.

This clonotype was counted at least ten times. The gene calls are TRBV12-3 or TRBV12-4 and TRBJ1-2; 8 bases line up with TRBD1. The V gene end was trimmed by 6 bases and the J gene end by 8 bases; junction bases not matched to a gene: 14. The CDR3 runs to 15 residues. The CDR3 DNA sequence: TGTGCCAGCAGCCCTACGACAGGGGCTGGGCTGGGCTACACCTTC. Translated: CASSPTTGAGLGYTF.

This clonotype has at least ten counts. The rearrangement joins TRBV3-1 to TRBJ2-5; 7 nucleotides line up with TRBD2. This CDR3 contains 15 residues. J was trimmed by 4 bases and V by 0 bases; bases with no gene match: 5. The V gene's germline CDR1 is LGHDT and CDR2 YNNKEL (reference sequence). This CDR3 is CASSQDVGRSETQYF. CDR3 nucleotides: TGTGCCAGCAGCCAAGACGTCGGGAGGTCAGAGACCCAGTACTTC.

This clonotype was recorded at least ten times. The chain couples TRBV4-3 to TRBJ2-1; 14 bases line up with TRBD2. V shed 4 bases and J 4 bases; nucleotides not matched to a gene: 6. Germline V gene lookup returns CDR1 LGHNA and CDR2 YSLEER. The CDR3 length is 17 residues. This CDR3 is CASSLGLAGEGYNEQFF. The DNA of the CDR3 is TGCGCCAGCAGCCTGGGACTAGCGGGAGAGGGGTACAATGAGCAGTTCTTC.

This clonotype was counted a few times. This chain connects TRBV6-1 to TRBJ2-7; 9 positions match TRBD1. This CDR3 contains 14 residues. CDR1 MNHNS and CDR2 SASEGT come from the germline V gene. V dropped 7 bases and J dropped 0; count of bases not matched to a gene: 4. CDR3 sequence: CASKLTGGSYEQYF. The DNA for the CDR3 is TGTGCCAGCAAACTGACAGGGGGCTCCTACGAGCAGTACTTC.

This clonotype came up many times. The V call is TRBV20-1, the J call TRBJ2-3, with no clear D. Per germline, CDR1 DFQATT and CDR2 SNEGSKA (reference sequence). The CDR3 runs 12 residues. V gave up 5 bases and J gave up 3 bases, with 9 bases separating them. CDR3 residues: CSAEEATDTQYF. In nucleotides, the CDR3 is TGCAGTGCTGAAGAGGCGACAGATACGCAGTATTTT.

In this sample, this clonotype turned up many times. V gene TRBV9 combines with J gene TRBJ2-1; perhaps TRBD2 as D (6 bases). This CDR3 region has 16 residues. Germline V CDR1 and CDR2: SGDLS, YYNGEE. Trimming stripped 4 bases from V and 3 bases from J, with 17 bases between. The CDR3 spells CASSPTGAGLYNEQFF. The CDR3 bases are TGTGCCAGCAGCCCGACCGGAGCGGGCCTCTACAATGAGCAGTTCTTC.

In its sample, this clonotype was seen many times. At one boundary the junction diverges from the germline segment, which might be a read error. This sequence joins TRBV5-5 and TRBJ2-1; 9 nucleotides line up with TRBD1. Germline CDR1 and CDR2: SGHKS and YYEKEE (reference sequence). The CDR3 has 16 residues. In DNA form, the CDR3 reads TGTGCCAGCAGCTTGGGTGGACAGGGGTCCTCCAATGAGCAGTTCTTC. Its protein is CASSLGGQGSSNEQFF. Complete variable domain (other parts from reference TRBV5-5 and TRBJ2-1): DAGVTQSPTHLIKTRGQQVTLRCSPISGHKSVSWYQQVLGQGPQFIFQYYEKEERGRGNFPDRFSARQFPNYSSELNVNALLLGDSALYLCASSLGGQGSSNEQFFGPGTRLTVL.

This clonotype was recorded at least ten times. In DNA form, the CDR3 reads TGTGCCAGCAGACCTACTGGTGGGGACAGGGAAACAGATACGCAGTATTTT. Its protein is CASRPTGGDRETDTQYF. The V gene is TRBV11-2, the J gene TRBJ2-3; 9 positions agree with TRBD1. The trim removed 6 bases at V and 3 bases at J, leaving 13 bases unmatched. In germline, CDR1 is SGHAT, CDR2 FQNNGV. CDR3 size: 17 residues.

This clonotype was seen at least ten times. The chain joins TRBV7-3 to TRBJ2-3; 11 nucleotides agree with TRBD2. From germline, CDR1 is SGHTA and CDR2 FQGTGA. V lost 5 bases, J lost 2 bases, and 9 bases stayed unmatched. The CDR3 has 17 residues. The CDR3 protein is CASSPGLAVLNTDTQYF. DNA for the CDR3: TGTGCCAGCAGCCCGGGACTAGCGGTCTTGAACACAGATACGCAGTATTTT.

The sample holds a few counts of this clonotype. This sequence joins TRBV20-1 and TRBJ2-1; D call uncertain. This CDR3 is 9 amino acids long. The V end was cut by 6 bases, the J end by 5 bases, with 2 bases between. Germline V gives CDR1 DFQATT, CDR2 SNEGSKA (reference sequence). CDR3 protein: CSANNEQFF. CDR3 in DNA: TGCAGTGCCAACAATGAGCAGTTCTTC.

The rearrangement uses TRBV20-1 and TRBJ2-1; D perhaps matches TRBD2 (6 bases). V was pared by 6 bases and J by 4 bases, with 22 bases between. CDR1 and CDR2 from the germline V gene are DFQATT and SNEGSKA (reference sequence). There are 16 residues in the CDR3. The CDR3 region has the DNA TGCAGTGCGGTTTCAGGAGAGCGGGTAGAATACAATGAGCAGTTCTTC. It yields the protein CSAVSGERVEYNEQFF.

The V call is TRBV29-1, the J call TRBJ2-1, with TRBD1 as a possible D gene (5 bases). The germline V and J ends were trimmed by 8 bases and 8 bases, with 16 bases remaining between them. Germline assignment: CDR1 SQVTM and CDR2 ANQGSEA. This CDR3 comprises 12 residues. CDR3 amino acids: CSCRQGSDEQFF. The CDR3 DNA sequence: TGCAGCTGCCGTCAGGGCAGCGATGAGCAGTTCTTC.

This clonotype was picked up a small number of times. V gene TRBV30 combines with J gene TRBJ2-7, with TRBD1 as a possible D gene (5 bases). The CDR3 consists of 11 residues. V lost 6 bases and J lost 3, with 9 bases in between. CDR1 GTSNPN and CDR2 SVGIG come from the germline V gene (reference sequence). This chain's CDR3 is CACGQGYEQYF. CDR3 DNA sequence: TGTGCCTGTGGACAAGGCTACGAGCAGTACTTC.

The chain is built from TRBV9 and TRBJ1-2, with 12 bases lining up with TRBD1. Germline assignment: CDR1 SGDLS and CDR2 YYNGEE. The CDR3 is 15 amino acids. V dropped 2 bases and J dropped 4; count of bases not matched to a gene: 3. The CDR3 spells CASSVPGQGAYGYTF. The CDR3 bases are TGTGCCAGCAGCGTTCCGGGACAGGGGGCCTATGGCTACACCTTC.

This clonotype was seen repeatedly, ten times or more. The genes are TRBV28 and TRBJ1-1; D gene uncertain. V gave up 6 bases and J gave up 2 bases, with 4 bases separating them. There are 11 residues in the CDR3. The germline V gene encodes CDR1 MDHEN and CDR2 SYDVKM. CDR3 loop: CASRLNTEAFF. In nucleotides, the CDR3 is TGTGCCAGCAGGCTCAACACTGAAGCTTTCTTT.

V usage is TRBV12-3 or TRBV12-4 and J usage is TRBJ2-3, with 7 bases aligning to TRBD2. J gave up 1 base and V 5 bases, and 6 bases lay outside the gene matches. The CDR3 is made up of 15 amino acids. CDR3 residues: CASSRASGGTDTQYF. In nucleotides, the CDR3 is TGTGCCAGCAGTCGGGCTAGCGGAGGCACAGATACGCAGTATTTT.

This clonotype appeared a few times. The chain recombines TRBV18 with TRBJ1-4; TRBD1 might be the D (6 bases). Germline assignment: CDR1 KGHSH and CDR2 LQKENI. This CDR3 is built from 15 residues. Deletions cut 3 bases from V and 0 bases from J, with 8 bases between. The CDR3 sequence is CASSPSGATNEKLFF. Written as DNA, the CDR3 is TGTGCCAGCTCACCCTCAGGGGCAACTAATGAAAAACTGTTTTTT.

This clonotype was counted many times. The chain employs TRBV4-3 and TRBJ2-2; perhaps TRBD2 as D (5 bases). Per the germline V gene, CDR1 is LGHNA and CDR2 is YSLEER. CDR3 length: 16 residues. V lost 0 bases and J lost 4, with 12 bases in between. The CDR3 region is CASSQDLGVGTGELFF. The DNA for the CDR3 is TGCGCCAGCAGCCAAGATCTGGGAGTCGGCACCGGGGAGCTGTTTTTT.

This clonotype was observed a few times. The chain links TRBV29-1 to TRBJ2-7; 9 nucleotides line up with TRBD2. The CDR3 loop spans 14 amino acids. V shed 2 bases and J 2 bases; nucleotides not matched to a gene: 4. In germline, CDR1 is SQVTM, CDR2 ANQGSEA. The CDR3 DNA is TGCAGCGTTGAATTGACTAGCGGTGCCTACGAGCAGTACTTC. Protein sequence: CSVELTSGAYEQYF.

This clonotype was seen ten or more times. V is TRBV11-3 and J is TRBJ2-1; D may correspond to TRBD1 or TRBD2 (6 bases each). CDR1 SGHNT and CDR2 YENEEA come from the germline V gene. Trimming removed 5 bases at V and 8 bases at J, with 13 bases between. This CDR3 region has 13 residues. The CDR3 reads CASSTGGLDEQFF. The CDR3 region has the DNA TGTGCCAGCAGCACCGGGGGCCTGGATGAGCAGTTCTTC.

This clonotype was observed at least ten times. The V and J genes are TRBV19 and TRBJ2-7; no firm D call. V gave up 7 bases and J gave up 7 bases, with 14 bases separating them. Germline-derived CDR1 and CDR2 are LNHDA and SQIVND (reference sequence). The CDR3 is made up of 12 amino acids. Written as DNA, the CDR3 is TGTGCCAGTAATCAACCTGATTGTGAGCAGTACTTC. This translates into CASNQPDCEQYF.

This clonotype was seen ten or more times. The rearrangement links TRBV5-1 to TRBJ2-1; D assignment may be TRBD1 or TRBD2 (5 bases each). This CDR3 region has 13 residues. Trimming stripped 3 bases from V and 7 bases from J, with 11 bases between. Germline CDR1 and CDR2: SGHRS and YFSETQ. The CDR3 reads CASSWTWGNEQFF. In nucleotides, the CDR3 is TGCGCCAGCAGCTGGACTTGGGGGAATGAGCAGTTCTTC.

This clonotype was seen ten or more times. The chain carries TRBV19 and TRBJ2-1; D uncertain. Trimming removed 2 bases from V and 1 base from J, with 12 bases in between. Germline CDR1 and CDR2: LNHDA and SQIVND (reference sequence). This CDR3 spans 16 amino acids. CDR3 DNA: TGTGCCAGTAGTATATTTTCTAGTCGATCCTACAATGAGCAGTTCTTC. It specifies CASSIFSSRSYNEQFF.

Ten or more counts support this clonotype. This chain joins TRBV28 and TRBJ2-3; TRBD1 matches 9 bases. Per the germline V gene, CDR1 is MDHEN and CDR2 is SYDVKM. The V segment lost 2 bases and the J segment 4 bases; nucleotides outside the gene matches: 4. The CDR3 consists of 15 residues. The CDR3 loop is CASSLLTGGADTQYF. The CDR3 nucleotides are TGTGCCAGCAGTTTACTTACAGGGGGCGCAGATACGCAGTATTTT. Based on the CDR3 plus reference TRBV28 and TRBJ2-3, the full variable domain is DVKVTQSSRYLVKRTGEKVFLECVQDMDHENMFWYRQDPGLGLRLIYFSYDVKMKEKGDIPEGYSVSREKKERFSLILESASTNQTSMYLCASSLLTGGADTQYFGPGTRLTVL.

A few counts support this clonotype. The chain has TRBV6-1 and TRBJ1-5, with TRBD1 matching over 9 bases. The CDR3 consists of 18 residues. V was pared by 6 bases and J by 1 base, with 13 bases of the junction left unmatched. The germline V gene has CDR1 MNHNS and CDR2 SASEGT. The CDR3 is CASSEDRGLGESNQPQHF. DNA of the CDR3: TGTGCCAGCAGCGAGGACAGGGGATTGGGTGAGAGCAATCAGCCCCAGCATTTT.

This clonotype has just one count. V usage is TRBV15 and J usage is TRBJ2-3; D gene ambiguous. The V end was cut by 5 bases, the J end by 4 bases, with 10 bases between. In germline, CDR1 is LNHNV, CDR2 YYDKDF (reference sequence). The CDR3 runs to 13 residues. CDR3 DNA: TGTGCCACCAGCGCTACGAGCGCAGATACGCAGTATTTT. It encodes CATSATSADTQYF.

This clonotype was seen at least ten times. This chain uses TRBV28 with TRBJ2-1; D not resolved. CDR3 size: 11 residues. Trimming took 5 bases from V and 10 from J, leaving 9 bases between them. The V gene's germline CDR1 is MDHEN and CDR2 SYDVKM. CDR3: CASSEALEQFF. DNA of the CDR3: TGTGCCAGCAGTGAGGCATTGGAGCAGTTCTTC.